The 7 T cell receptor beta chains presented below share a single source sample, sequenced in a study of shared clonotypes between healthy human individuals. Data came from immunoSEQ multiplex PCR; TCRdb stores just in-frame clones and leaves some out. The repertoire holds approximately 2.1 million clones, more than 80% seen once, with 0.3% to 0.4% in the top ten. Sample: naive CD4+ T cells from PBMCs. The subset denotes: CD45RA+ positively selected. The source of these receptors is a man aged 18 to 30 in good health. Some clones in this sample may be carry-over from other donors' samples.

Comment on this clone: The same CDR3 can be traced to other DNA sequences in this sample. This rearrangement joins TRBV29-1 to TRBJ1-1; D unclear. Trimming pared 4 bases from V and 0 bases from J, leaving 3 bases between. This CDR3 has 11 amino acids. The V gene's germline CDR1 is SQVTM and CDR2 ANQGSEA. In DNA, the CDR3 is TGCAGCGTTGCTCTGAACACTGAAGCTTTCTTT. Protein sequence: CSVALNTEAFF. Looking up the rest from reference TRBV29-1 and TRBJ1-1 gives the full variable domain: SAVISQKPSRDICQRGTSLTIQCQVDSQVTMMFWYRQQPGQSLTLIATANQGSEATYESGFVIDKFPISRPNLTFSTLTVSNMSPEDSSIYLCSVALNTEAFFGQGTRLTVV.

V gene TRBV29-1 combines with J gene TRBJ1-2, with D perhaps matching TRBD1 (5 bases). Germline V gives CDR1 SQVTM, CDR2 ANQGSEA. Trimming left V 4 bases short and J 8 bases short, with 11 bases between. The CDR3 contains 11 residues. CDR3 in amino acids: CSVGAGWGYTF. The CDR3 bases are TGCAGCGTTGGTGCAGGGTGGGGCTACACCTTC.

The J gene is TRBJ2-3, the V gene TRBV30; D call uncertain. The CDR3 totals 13 residues. In germline, CDR1 is GTSNPN, CDR2 SVGIG (reference sequence). V lost 8 bases and J 2 bases, leaving 14 bases between the germline ends. The CDR3 DNA follows: TGTGCCGGTGAAACACATCCCACAGATACGCAGTATTTT. It yields the protein CAGETHPTDTQYF. Complete variable domain (other parts from reference TRBV30 and TRBJ2-3): SQTIHQWPATLVQPVGSPLSLECTVEGTSNPNLYWYRQAAGRGLQLLFYSVGIGQISSEVPQNLSASRPQDRQFILSSKKLLLSDSGFYLCAGETHPTDTQYFGPGTRLTVL.

The table lists this clone with a few counts. The rearrangement links TRBV5-5 to TRBJ2-2; D uncertain. The germline V gene encodes CDR1 SGHKS and CDR2 YYEKEE (reference sequence). The CDR3 is 19 amino acids. Trimming shortened V by 1 base and J by 0 bases, and 19 bases separated the two germline ends. CDR3: CASSLLGIPWVPNTGELFF. CDR3 bases: TGTGCCAGCAGCTTGTTGGGAATACCCTGGGTCCCGAACACCGGGGAGCTGTTTTTT.

The rearrangement joins TRBV5-1 to TRBJ2-3, with TRBD2 as a possible D gene (5 bases). Per the germline V gene, CDR1 is SGHRS and CDR2 is YFSETQ. CDR3 length: 16 residues. V lost 7 bases and J 0 bases, leaving 18 bases between the germline ends. For the CDR3, the DNA is TGCGCCAGCTGTGCTCTCGGGCGGACTAGCACAGATACGCAGTATTTT. This codes for CASCALGRTSTDTQYF.

The chain is built from TRBV29-1 and TRBJ1-2, with D possibly matching TRBD1 (5 bases). The CDR3 has 13 residues. The V end lost 7 bases, the J end lost 3 bases, and 15 bases lay between the germline ends. Per the germline V gene, CDR1 is SQVTM and CDR2 is ANQGSEA. The CDR3 coding sequence is TGCAGCGCCCTGGGGCTCGGGGACTATGGCTACACCTTC. Protein product: CSALGLGDYGYTF.

The V and J genes are TRBV28 and TRBJ1-4, with D tentatively TRBD1 (6 bases). Germline V gives CDR1 MDHEN, CDR2 SYDVKM. V gave up 8 bases and J gave up 5 bases, with 15 bases separating them. The CDR3 runs to 14 residues. The CDR3 nucleotides read TGTGCCAGCCGGGTCGGGGGGCCGAATGAAAAACTGTTTTTT. Translation: CASRVGGPNEKLFF. The variable domain in full, with the rest retrieved from reference TRBV28 and TRBJ1-4, is DVKVTQSSRYLVKRTGEKVFLECVQDMDHENMFWYRQDPGLGLRLIYFSYDVKMKEKGDIPEGYSVSREKKERFSLILESASTNQTSMYLCASRVGGPNEKLFFGSGTQLSVL.